A single sample is the source of the 26 T cell receptor beta chains below, sequenced in a study of blood T cell repertoires in COVID-19. The method was immunoSEQ multiplex PCR; TCRdb's version includes in-frame clones alone and lacks a portion of them. The repertoire holds fewer than 250,000 clones, with about 88% as singletons. Specimen: peripheral blood. The receptor set was obtained from a woman in her sixties or seventies with acute or convalescent COVID-19.

DNA for the CDR3: TGCGCCAGCAGCTTGCCTAGCGGGGTTAGCACAGATACGCAGTATTTT. Protein sequence: CASSLPSGVSTDTQYF. The genes are TRBV5-1 and TRBJ2-3, with 9 positions matching TRBD2. The CDR3 spans 16 residues. CDR1 is SGHRS and CDR2 is YFSETQ in the germline V gene. V lost 1 base to trimming and J lost 0 bases; unmatched junction nucleotides: 3.

The sample holds a few counts of this clone. The V gene is TRBV27, the J gene TRBJ1-4, with 7 bases lining up with TRBD1. With V trimmed by 1 base and J by 4 bases, 6 bases remained unmatched. Per the germline V gene, CDR1 is MNHEY and CDR2 is SMNVEV (reference sequence). This CDR3 is 16 amino acids long. Here the CDR3 reads CASSLYPGQINEKLFF. DNA of the CDR3: TGTGCCAGCAGTTTATACCCGGGACAGATTAATGAAAAACTGTTTTTT.

This sequence joins TRBV11-2 and TRBJ1-1, with TRBD1 matching over 8 bases. The junction had 7 bases not matched to a gene; V was cut back by 5 bases and J by 5 bases. The CDR3 extends over 14 amino acids. Germline-derived CDR1 and CDR2 are SGHAT and FQNNGV. In DNA form, the CDR3 reads TGTGCCAGCAGCCCCAGGACAGGGAGGACTGAAGCTTTCTTT. It encodes CASSPRTGRTEAFF.

For the CDR3, the DNA is TGTGCCAGCAGTTACCCGATGAGCTCTGGAAACACCATATATTTT. Protein: CASSYPMSSGNTIYF. The chain links TRBV6-6 to TRBJ1-3; D uncertain. V was trimmed by 2 bases and J by 0 bases, leaving 8 bases between them. The CDR3 extends over 15 amino acids. Germline CDR1 is MNHNY and CDR2 is SVGAGI (reference sequence).

The gene calls are TRBV27 and TRBJ2-4; TRBD2 matches 14 bases. The germline V gene has CDR1 MNHEY and CDR2 SMNVEV (reference sequence). The CDR3 spans 22 residues. V trimming: 5 bases; J trimming: 1 base; junction bases outside the gene matches: 19. CDR3 DNA sequence: TGTGCCAGCAGTCTCAGACCGGGACTAGCGGGAGTAGGTTTGGGGGCCAAAAACATTCAGTACTTC. Amino acids: CASSLRPGLAGVGLGAKNIQYF.

The chain couples TRBV27 to TRBJ1-2; 10 bases align to TRBD1. The CDR3 is made up of 14 amino acids. The ends lost 5 bases at V and 2 bases at J; junction bases unmatched: 2. Germline CDR1 and CDR2: MNHEY and SMNVEV (reference sequence). Here the CDR3 DNA reads TGTGCCAGCAGTCTGGGACAGGGGAACTATGGCTACACCTTC. Encoded protein: CASSLGQGNYGYTF.

The rearrangement uses TRBV5-1 and TRBJ2-3; 9 bases fit TRBD2. From germline, CDR1 is SGHRS and CDR2 YFSETQ. This CDR3 comprises 14 residues. J was trimmed by 6 bases and V by 4 bases; bases with no gene match: 6. The CDR3 region has the DNA TGCGCCAGCAGCCGGGCGGGGGGGGCTGATACGCAGTATTTT. Its protein is CASSRAGGADTQYF.

This CDR3 reads CASAQGGPGGETQYF. CDR3 DNA: TGTGCTAGTGCCCAGGGGGGGCCGGGGGGGGAGACCCAGTACTTC. The J gene is TRBJ2-5, the V gene TRBV12-5; TRBD2 is a possible D gene (8 bases). The germline V gene has CDR1 LGHNT and CDR2 FRNRAP. V was shortened by 7 bases and J by 5 bases, with 20 bases between the two germline ends. The CDR3 extends over 15 amino acids.

The rearrangement uses TRBV28 and TRBJ2-7; perhaps TRBD1 as D (5 bases). The CDR3 runs to 13 residues. Looked up from germline, CDR1 is MDHEN and CDR2 is SYDVKM. The V gene lost 7 bases and the J gene lost 4 bases, with 14 bases spanning the gap. The CDR3: CASMSQVVYEQYF. Written as DNA, the CDR3 is TGTGCCAGCATGTCACAGGTAGTTTACGAGCAGTACTTC.

The V gene is TRBV5-6, the J gene TRBJ1-6, with TRBD1 as a possible D gene (5 bases). This CDR3 is 16 amino acids long. Trimming removed 4 bases from V and 1 base from J, with 12 bases in between. In germline, CDR1 is SGHDT, CDR2 YYEEEE. CDR3 in DNA: TGTGCCAGCAGCCCGGGGGATGCATCCTATAATTCACCCCTCCACTTT. Encoded protein: CASSPGDASYNSPLHF.

The chain links TRBV4-2 to TRBJ2-2; TRBD2 agrees at 14 bases. CDR1 is LGHNA and CDR2 is YNFKEQ in the germline V gene. J was trimmed by 4 bases and V by 5 bases; bases with no gene match: 15. The CDR3 spans 20 residues. The CDR3 is CASSSGLAGAPLEGTGELFF. In DNA, the CDR3 is TGTGCCAGCAGCTCGGGACTAGCGGGGGCCCCATTGGAGGGCACCGGGGAGCTGTTTTTT.

In its sample, this clone was seen once. The chain joins TRBV7-2 to TRBJ2-2; 9 bases fit TRBD2. The CDR3 runs 14 residues. V shed 2 bases, J shed 5 bases, and the junction held 0 bases outside the gene matches. Germline V gene sequence: CDR1 SGHTA, CDR2 FQGNSA. This chain's CDR3 is CASSLTSGTGELFF. In DNA form, the CDR3 reads TGTGCCAGCAGCTTAACTAGCGGGACCGGGGAGCTGTTTTTT. The full variable domain, completed using reference TRBV7-2 and TRBJ2-2, is GAGVSQSPSNKVTEKGKDVELRCDPISGHTALYWYRQSLGQGLEFLIYFQGNSAPDKSGLPSDRFSAERTGGSVSTLTIQRTQQEDSAVYLCASSLTSGTGELFFGEGSRLTVL.

Turning to this clone: At the DNA level, this CDR3 is encoded by other sequences in the same sample as well. DNA for the CDR3: TGTGCCAGCTCACCAGGGGGCGGCAATCAGCCCCAGCATTTT. It yields the protein CASSPGGGNQPQHF. This chain connects TRBV18 to TRBJ1-5; D possibly corresponds to TRBD1 (6 bases). V shed 2 bases and J shed 2 bases, with 7 bases lying between them. The CDR3 loop spans 14 amino acids. Germline V gene lookup returns CDR1 KGHSH and CDR2 LQKENI.

Only a few counts were recorded for this clone. The rearrangement uses TRBV7-2 and TRBJ1-5; 10 bases agree with TRBD1. CDR3 length: 18 residues. With V trimmed by 8 bases and J by 0 bases, 13 bases remained unmatched. Germline CDR1 SGHTA, CDR2 FQGNSA. The CDR3 DNA follows: TGTGCCAGCCTCCCGCGCGGGACAGGGGATTATAGCAATCAGCCCCAGCATTTT. This encodes CASLPRGTGDYSNQPQHF.

The rearrangement joins TRBV30 to TRBJ2-7; 7 nucleotides line up with TRBD1. Germline lookup yields CDR1 GTSNPN and CDR2 SVGIG (reference sequence). Trimming cost V 1 base and J 2 bases; bases outside gene matches: 8. This CDR3 comprises 15 residues. The CDR3 DNA follows: TGTGCCTGGAGTGCCCTTGGGACAGCTGCCTACGAGCAGTACTTC. It codes for CAWSALGTAAYEQYF.

The chain is built from TRBV30 and TRBJ2-5; 9 nucleotides match TRBD2. The CDR3 loop spans 16 amino acids. CDR1 GTSNPN and CDR2 SVGIG come from the germline V gene (reference sequence). The trim removed 8 bases at V and 2 bases at J, leaving 15 bases unmatched. The CDR3 bases are TGTGCCCATACCAGGGCCGGGACTAGCCTACAAGAGACCCAGTACTTC. Protein: CAHTRAGTSLQETQYF.

The chain joins TRBV11-2 to TRBJ2-1; 12 bases match TRBD2. The ends lost 4 bases at V and 5 bases at J; junction bases unmatched: 3. Germline CDR1 and CDR2: SGHAT and FQNNGV. CDR3 size: 15 residues. CDR3: CASSSSGRAHNEQFF. Here the CDR3 DNA reads TGTGCCAGCAGCTCTAGCGGGAGGGCCCACAATGAGCAGTTCTTC.

V gene TRBV29-1 combines with J gene TRBJ1-4, with D unresolved. The length of the CDR3 is 13 residues. Trimming removed 4 bases from V and 7 bases from J, with 13 bases in between. The germline CDR1 and CDR2 sequences are SQVTM and ANQGSEA. The CDR3 nucleotides read TGCAGCGTTGGGACTAAATCTTCTGAAAAACTGTTTTTT. Translating it yields CSVGTKSSEKLFF.

This clone was counted a single time. The chain joins TRBV27 to TRBJ2-1; 9 positions match TRBD1. CDR1 and CDR2 (germline): MNHEY, SMNVEV (reference sequence). The CDR3 spans 15 residues. Losses at the gene ends were 7 bases for V and 7 bases for J; bases not matched to a gene: 11. CDR3 nucleotides: TGTGCCAGCATTTCGCCGGGACAGGGCTGGAATGAGCAGTTCTTC. This codes for CASISPGQGWNEQFF.

This clone was counted once. This sequence joins TRBV19 and TRBJ1-1, with D possibly being TRBD1 (6 bases). V was cut by 4 bases and J by 3 bases, with 15 bases left in between. CDR3 length: 15 residues. The germline V gene encodes CDR1 LNHDA and CDR2 SQIVND (reference sequence). The CDR3: CASSTAGTLYTEAFF. In nucleotides, the CDR3 is TGTGCCAGTAGTACCGCCGGGACACTTTACACTGAAGCTTTCTTT. The whole variable domain, filled in from reference TRBV19 and TRBJ1-1, reads DGGITQSPKYLFRKEGQNVTLSCEQNLNHDAMYWYRQDPGQGLRLIYYSQIVNDFQKGDIAEGYSVSREKKESFPLTVTSAQKNPTAFYLCASSTAGTLYTEAFFGQGTRLTVV.

This clone was seen just once. The rearrangement joins TRBV3-1 (or the pseudogene TRBV3-2) to TRBJ2-3; 8 nucleotides align to TRBD2. Germline-derived CDR1 and CDR2 are LGHDT and YNNKEL (reference sequence). This CDR3 is 17 amino acids long. V was clipped by 1 base and J by 0 bases; unmatched bases: 6. The CDR3 sequence: CASSQGHGGGSTDTQYF. As DNA, the CDR3 is TGTGCCAGCAGCCAAGGGCACGGGGGGGGTAGCACAGATACGCAGTATTTT.

This chain links TRBV18 with TRBJ2-2; 10 bases fit TRBD1. The germline CDR1 and CDR2 sequences are KGHSH and LQKENI. The CDR3 spans 20 residues. Unmatched junction bases numbered 16, after V lost 3 bases and J lost 3 bases. The CDR3 region is CASSPRGPTGTGAYTGELFF. The CDR3 DNA follows: TGTGCCAGCTCACCCCGGGGGCCGACCGGGACAGGGGCGTACACCGGGGAGCTGTTTTTT.

This sequence joins TRBV9 and TRBJ1-4; D may be TRBD1 (5 bases). Trimming removed 0 bases at V and 7 bases at J, with 13 bases between. CDR1 is SGDLS, CDR2 YYNGEE, per germline. The CDR3 sequence is 15 residues long. The CDR3 protein is CASSVGIGAGEKLFF. CDR3 in DNA: TGTGCCAGCAGCGTAGGCATAGGGGCAGGTGAAAAACTGTTTTTT. Filled out from reference TRBV9 and TRBJ1-4, the complete variable domain reads DSGVTQTPKHLITATGQRVTLRCSPRSGDLSVYWYQQSLDQGLQFLIQYYNGEERAKGNILERFSAQQFPDLHSELNLSSLELGDSALYFCASSVGIGAGEKLFFGSGTQLSVL.

This chain uses TRBV5-1 with TRBJ1-3, with 9 bases identical to TRBD1. The CDR3 runs to 17 residues. Germline CDR1 reads SGHRS; CDR2 reads YFSETQ. Trimming removed 4 bases from V and 4 bases from J; junction bases left unmatched: 12. This chain's CDR3 is CASSPEGDRAGGNTIYF. DNA of the CDR3: TGCGCCAGCAGCCCGGAGGGGGACAGGGCAGGAGGAAACACCATATATTTT. The full variable domain, its missing parts supplied by reference TRBV5-1 and TRBJ1-3, is KAGVTQTPRYLIKTRGQQVTLSCSPISGHRSVSWYQQTPGQGLQFLFEYFSETQRNKGNFPGRFSGRQFSNSRSEMNVSTLELGDSALYLCASSPEGDRAGGNTIYFGEGSWLTVV.

The V and J genes are TRBV11-1 and TRBJ1-4, with no clear D. The CDR3 sequence is 15 residues long. Per germline, CDR1 SGHAT and CDR2 FQDESV (reference sequence). V dropped 0 bases and J dropped 7 bases, with 12 bases sitting between them. For the CDR3, the DNA is TGTGCCAGCAGCTTAGCGCGAGGTCGCGGTGAAAAACTGTTTTTT. The encoded protein is CASSLARGRGEKLFF.

This clone was found a few times. This sequence joins TRBV6-1 and TRBJ2-5; D possibly corresponds to TRBD2 (5 bases). Trimming took 2 bases from V and 1 from J, leaving 17 bases between them. In germline, CDR1 is MNHNS, CDR2 SASEGT. CDR3 length: 17 residues. CDR3 sequence (DNA): TGTGCCAGCAGTGAACTCCGTACTAGTGGCTTCCAAGAGACCCAGTACTTC. Its protein product is CASSELRTSGFQETQYF.